Presented here are 2 T cell receptor beta chains from one specimen sequenced in a study of shared clonotypes between healthy human individuals. Only in-frame clones appear in the TCRdb table, and some are missing; sequencing was by immunoSEQ multiplex PCR. The sample includes 730,000 or so clones, about 78% of them seen just once. Material: memory CD4+ T cells sorted from blood. Subset here: CD45RA-negative fraction. Receptors were obtained from a woman in her twenties or thirties in good health.

This clone was observed a single time. The chain uses TRBV6-1 and TRBJ2-7; tentatively, D is TRBD2 (5 bases). This CDR3 comprises 15 residues. Trimming removed 5 bases from V and 3 bases from J, with 17 bases in between. Germline loops: CDR1 MNHNS, CDR2 SASEGT. The CDR3 DNA is TGTGCCAGCAGTACGCCGGGATACATTAGCTACGAGCAGTACTTC. Protein product: CASSTPGYISYEQYF.

This clone is a singleton in its sample. The V and J genes are TRBV5-4 and TRBJ1-2; D ambiguous. This CDR3 has 16 residues. Germline CDR1 is SGHNT and CDR2 is YYREEE (reference sequence). The V gene lost 0 bases and the J gene lost 2 bases, with 14 bases spanning the gap. CDR3 coding DNA: TGTGCCAGCAGCTTGGTTCCCGGGAATTTAAACTATGGCTACACCTTC. It translates to CASSLVPGNLNYGYTF.